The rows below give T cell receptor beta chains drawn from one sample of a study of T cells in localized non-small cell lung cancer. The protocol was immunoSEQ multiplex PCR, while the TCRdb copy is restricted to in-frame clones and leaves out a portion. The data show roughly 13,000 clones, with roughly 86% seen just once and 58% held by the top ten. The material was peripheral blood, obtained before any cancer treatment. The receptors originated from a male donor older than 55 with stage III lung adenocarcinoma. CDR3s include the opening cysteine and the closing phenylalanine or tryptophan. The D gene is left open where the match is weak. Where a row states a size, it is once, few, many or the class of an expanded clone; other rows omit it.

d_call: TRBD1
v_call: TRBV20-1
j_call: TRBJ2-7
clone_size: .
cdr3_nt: TGCAGTGCCAGGACAGGGGTCGAGCAGTACTTC
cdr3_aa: CSARTGVEQYF

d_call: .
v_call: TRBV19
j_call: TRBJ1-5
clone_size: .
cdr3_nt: TGTGCCAGTAGTTGGGGCCATACGGGGGGCGGGTGGGGCAATCAGCCCCAGCATTTT
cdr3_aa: CASSWGHTGGGWGNQPQHF

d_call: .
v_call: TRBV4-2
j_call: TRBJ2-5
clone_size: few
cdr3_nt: TGTGCCAGCAGCCAAGAGGCTAGCAGTAGTTCCGGGGCAGAGACCCAGTACTTC
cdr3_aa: CASSQEASSSSGAETQYF

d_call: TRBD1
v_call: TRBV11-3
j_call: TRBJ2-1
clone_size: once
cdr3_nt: TGTGCCAGCTCTGAGGGGACAGGGGGCGATGAGCAGTTCTTC
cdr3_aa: CASSEGTGGDEQFF

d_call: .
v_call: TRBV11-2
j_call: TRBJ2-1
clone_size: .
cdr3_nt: TGTGCCAGCAGCTTAGATCTGGGGCCAGGACTTGAGCAGTTCTTC
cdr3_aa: CASSLDLGPGLEQFF

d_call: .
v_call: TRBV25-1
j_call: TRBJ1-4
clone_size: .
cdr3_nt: TGTGCCAGCAGTGATGGAGGGAGGGGAGATAATGAAAAACTGTTTTTT
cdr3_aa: CASSDGGRGDNEKLFF

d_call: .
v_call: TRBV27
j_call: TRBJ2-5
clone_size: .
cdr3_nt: TGTGCCAGCAGTTTATCTGTCAGGGACCAAGAGACCCAGTACTTC
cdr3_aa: CASSLSVRDQETQYF

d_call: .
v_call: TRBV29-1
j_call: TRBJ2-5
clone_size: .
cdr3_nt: TGCAGCGTTGGTCAGATTCGGGAGACCCAGTACTTC
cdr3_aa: CSVGQIRETQYF

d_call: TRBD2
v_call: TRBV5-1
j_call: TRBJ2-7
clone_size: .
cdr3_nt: TGCGCCAGCACTTTGAGGGGCCCGGGACTAGACTTTCACGAGCAGTACTTC
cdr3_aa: CASTLRGPGLDFHEQYF

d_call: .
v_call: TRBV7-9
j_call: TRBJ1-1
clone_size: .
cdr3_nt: TGTGCCAGCAGCTTAAATAAGTACAGGGCTGAAGCTTTCTTT
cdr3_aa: CASSLNKYRAEAFF

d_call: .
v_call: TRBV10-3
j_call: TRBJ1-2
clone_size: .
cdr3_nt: TGTGCCATCAGTGAGTCAGCGGGACTGTCCACTTCACACACCTTC
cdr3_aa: CAISESAGLSTSHTF

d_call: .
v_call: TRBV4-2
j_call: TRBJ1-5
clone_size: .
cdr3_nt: TGTGCCAGCAGCCAAGATTCAGGGTTGGGGGATCAGCCCCAGCATTTT
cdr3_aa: CASSQDSGLGDQPQHF

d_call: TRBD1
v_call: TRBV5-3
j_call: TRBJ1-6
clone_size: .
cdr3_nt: TGTGCCAGAAGCCTCGGACAGGGGATACCGAGGTCACCCCTCCACTTT
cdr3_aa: CARSLGQGIPRSPLHF

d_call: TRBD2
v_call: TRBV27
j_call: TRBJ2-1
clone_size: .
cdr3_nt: TGTGCCAGCAGTTTACGATCCACTAGCGGGAACGAGCAGTTCTTC
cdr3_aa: CASSLRSTSGNEQFF

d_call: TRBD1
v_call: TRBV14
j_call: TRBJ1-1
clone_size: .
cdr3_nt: TGTGCCAGCAGCCTATGGACAGGGACTGAAGCTTTCTTT
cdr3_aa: CASSLWTGTEAFF

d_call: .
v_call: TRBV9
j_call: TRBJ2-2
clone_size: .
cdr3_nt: TGTGCCAGCAGCCCTCACGGGGGCGACACCGGGGAGCTGTTTTTT
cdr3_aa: CASSPHGGDTGELFF

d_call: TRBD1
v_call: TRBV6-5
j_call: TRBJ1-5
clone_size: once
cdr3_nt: TGTGCCAGCAGACCCAGGGGGCAGGGGAATCAGCCCCAGCATTTT
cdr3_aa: CASRPRGQGNQPQHF

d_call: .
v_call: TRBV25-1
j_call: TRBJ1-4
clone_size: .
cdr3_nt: TGTGCCAGCAGTGACAGTAATGAAAAACTGTTTTTT
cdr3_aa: CASSDSNEKLFF

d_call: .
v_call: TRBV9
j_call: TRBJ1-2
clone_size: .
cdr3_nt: TGTGCCAGCAGCGTAGGGAACGGGGGTTTCGCCTTC
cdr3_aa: CASSVGNGGFAF

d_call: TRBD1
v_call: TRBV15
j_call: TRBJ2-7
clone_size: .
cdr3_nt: TGTGCCACGGGACAGGTGGTTGGCGAGCAGTACTTC
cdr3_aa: CATGQVVGEQYF

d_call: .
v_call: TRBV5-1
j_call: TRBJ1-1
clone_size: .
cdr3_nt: TGCGCCAGCAGCGGGCTCGTCGGGCTTGATACTGAAGCTTTCTTT
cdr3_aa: CASSGLVGLDTEAFF

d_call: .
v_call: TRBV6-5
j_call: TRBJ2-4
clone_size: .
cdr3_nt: TGTGCCAGCAGTTCCCCTGGGCGTGGGGGGAACATTCAGTACTTC
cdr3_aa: CASSSPGRGGNIQYF

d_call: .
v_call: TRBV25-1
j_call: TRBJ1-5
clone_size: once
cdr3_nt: TGTGCCAGCAGTCGGGGAGGGGGGAATCAGCCCCAGCATTTT
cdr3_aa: CASSRGGGNQPQHF